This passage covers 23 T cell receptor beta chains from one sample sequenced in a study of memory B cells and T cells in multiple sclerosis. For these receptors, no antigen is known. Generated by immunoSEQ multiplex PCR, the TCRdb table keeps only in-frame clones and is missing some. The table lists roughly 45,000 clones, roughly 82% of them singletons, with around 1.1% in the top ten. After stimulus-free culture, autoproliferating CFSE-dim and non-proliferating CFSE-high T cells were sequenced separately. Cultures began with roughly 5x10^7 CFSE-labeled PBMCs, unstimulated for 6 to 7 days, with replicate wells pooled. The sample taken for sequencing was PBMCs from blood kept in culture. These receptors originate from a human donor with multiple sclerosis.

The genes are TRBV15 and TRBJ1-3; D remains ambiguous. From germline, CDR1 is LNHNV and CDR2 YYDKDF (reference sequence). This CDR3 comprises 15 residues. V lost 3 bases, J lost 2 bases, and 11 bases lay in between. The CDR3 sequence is CATSSDVGAGNTIYF. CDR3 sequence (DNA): TGTGCCACCAGCAGTGACGTTGGGGCTGGAAACACCATATATTTT. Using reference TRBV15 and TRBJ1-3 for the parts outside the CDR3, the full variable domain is DAMVIQNPRYQVTQFGKPVTLSCSQTLNHNVMYWYQQKSSQAPKLLFHYYDKDFNNEADTPDNFQSRRPNTSFCFLDIRSPGLGDTAMYLCATSSDVGAGNTIYFGEGSWLTVV.

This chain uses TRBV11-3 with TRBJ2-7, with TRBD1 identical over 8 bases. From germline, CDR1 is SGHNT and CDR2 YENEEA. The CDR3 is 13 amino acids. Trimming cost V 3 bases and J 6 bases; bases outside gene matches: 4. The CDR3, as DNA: TGTGCCAGCAGCTTCGCCGGGACAGGCGAGCAGTACTTC. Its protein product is CASSFAGTGEQYF.

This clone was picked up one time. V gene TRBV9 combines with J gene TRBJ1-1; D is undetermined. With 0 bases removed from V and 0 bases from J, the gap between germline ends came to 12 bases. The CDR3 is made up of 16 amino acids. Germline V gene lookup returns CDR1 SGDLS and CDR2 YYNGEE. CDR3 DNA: TGTGCCAGCAGCGTAGGGGAGGGTATTATGAACACTGAAGCTTTCTTT. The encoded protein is CASSVGEGIMNTEAFF.

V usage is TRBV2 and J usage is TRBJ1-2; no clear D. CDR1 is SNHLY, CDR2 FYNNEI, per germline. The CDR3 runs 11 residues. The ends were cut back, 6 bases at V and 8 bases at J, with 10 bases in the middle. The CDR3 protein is CASSGGGGYTF. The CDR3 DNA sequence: TGTGCCAGCAGCGGTGGAGGAGGCTACACCTTC.

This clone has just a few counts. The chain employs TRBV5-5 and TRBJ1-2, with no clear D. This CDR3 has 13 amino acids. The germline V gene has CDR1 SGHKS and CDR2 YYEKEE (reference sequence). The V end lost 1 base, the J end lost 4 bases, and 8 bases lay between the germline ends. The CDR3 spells CASSLPELYGYTF. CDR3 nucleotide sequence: TGTGCCAGCAGCTTGCCAGAACTCTATGGCTACACCTTC.

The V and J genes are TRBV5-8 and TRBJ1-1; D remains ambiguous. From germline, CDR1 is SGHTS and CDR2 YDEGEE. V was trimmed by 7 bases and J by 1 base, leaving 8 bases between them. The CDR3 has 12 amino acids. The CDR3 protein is CASPSWNTEAFF. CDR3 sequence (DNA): TGTGCCAGCCCCTCTTGGAACACTGAAGCTTTCTTT. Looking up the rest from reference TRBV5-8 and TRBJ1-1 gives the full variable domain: EAGVTQSPTHLIKTRGQQATLRCSPISGHTSVYWYQQALGLGLQFLLWYDEGEERNRGNFPPRFSGRQFPNYSSELNVNALELEDSALYLCASPSWNTEAFFGQGTRLTVV.

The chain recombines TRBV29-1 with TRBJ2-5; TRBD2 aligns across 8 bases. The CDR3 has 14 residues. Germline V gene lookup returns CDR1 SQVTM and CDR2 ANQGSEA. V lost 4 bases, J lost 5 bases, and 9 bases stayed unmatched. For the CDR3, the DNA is TGCAGCGTTGTGAGACGGGGGGGCCGCGAGACCCAGTACTTC. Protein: CSVVRRGGRETQYF.

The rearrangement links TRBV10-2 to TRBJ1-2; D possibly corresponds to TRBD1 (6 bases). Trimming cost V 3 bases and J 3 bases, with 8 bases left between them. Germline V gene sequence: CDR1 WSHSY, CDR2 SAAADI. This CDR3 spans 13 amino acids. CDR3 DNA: TGCGCCAGCAGTGATGGGACACACTATGGCTACACCTTC. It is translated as CASSDGTHYGYTF.

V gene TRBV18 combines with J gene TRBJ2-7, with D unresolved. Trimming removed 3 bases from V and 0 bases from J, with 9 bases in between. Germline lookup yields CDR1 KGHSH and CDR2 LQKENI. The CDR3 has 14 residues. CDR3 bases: TGTGCCAGCTCACCCGGACGGCTCTCCTACGAGCAGTACTTC. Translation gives CASSPGRLSYEQYF.

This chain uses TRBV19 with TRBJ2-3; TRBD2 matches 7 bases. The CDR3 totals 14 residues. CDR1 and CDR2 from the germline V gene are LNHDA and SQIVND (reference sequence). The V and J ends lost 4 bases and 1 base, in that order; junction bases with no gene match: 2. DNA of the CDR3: TGTGCCAGTAGTAGCGGGGGACGCACAGATACGCAGTATTTT. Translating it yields CASSSGGRTDTQYF. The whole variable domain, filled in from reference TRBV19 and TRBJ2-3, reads DGGITQSPKYLFRKEGQNVTLSCEQNLNHDAMYWYRQDPGQGLRLIYYSQIVNDFQKGDIAEGYSVSREKKESFPLTVTSAQKNPTAFYLCASSSGGRTDTQYFGPGTRLTVL.

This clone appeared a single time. CDR3 loop: CASSYDREQTQYF. As DNA, the CDR3 is TGTGCCAGCAGTTACGACAGGGAACAGACCCAGTACTTC. The chain joins TRBV6-5 to TRBJ2-5, with 7 bases matching TRBD1. The length of the CDR3 is 13 residues. In germline, CDR1 is MNHEY, CDR2 SVGAGI. V was pared by 2 bases and J by 6 bases, with 3 bases of the junction left unmatched.

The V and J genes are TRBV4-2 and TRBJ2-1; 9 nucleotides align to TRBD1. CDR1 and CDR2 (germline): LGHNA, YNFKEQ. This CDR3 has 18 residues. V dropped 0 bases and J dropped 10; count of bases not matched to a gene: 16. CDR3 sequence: CASSQDRQFGTGLLEQFF. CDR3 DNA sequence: TGTGCCAGCAGCCAAGATCGGCAGTTTGGGACAGGGTTATTAGAGCAGTTCTTC.

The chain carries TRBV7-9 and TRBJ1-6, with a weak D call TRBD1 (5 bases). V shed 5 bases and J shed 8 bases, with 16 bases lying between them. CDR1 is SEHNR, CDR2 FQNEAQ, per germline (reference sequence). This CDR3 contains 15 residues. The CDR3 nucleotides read TGTGCCAGCAGCCCCGGAGGGGTTTCGGATTCACCCCTCCACTTT. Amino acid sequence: CASSPGGVSDSPLHF.

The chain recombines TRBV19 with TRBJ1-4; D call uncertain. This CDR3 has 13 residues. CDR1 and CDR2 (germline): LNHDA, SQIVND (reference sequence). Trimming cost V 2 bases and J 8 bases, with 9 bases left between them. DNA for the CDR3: TGTGCCAGTAGTATAAGGGCCCGGGAAAAACTGTTTTTT. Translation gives CASSIRAREKLFF.

The CDR3 nucleotides read TGCGCCAGCAGCTCTAGCGGGGTTCAAGAGACCCAGTACTTC. It translates to CASSSSGVQETQYF. The rearrangement joins TRBV5-1 to TRBJ2-5, with 9 bases aligning to TRBD2. CDR1 is SGHRS, CDR2 YFSETQ, per germline. The CDR3 spans 14 residues. Losses at the gene ends were 3 bases for V and 2 bases for J; bases not matched to a gene: 2.

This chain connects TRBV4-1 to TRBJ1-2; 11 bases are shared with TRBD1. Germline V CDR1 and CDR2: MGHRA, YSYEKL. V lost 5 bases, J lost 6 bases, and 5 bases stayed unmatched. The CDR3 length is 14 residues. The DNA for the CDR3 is TGCGCCAGCAGCACCCGGGACAGGGGGAATGGCTACACCTTC. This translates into CASSTRDRGNGYTF.

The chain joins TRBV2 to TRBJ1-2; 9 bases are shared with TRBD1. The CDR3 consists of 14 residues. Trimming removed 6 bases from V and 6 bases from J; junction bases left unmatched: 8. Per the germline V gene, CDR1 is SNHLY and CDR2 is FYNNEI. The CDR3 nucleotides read TGTGCCAGCAGCGCCATGACAGGGGGGGATGGCTACACCTTC. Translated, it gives CASSAMTGGDGYTF.

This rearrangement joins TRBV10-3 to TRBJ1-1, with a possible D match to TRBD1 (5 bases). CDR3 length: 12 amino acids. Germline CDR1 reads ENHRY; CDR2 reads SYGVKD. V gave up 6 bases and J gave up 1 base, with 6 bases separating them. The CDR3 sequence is CAIRGTNTEAFF. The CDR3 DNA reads TGTGCCATCAGGGGGACGAACACTGAAGCTTTCTTT.

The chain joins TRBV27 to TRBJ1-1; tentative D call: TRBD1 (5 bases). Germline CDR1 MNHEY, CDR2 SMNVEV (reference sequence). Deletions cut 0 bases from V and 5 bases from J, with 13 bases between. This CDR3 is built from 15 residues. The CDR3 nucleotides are TGTGCCAGCAGTTTATCTCTCGGGGGGGAGACTGAAGCTTTCTTT. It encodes CASSLSLGGETEAFF.

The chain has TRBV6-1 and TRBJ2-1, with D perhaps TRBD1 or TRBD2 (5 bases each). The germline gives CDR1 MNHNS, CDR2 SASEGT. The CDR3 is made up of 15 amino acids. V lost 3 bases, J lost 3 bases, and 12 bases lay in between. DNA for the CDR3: TGTGCCAGCAGTGATGGGCTGGGGGTCTACAATGAGCAGTTCTTC. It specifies CASSDGLGVYNEQFF.

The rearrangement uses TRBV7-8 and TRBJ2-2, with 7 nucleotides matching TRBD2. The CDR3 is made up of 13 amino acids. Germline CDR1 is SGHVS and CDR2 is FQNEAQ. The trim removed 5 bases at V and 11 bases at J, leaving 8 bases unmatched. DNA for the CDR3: TGTGCCAGCAGCATCGCCGAGCGGGGAGAGCTGTTTTTT. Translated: CASSIAERGELFF.

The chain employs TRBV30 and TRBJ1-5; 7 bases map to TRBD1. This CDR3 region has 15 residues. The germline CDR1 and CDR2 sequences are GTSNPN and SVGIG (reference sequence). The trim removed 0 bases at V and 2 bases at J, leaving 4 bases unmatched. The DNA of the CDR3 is TGTGCCTGGAGTGTAAATACAGGGGGCAATCAGCCCCAGCATTTT. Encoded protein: CAWSVNTGGNQPQHF. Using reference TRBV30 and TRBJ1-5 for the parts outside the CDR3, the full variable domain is SQTIHQWPATLVQPVGSPLSLECTVEGTSNPNLYWYRQAAGRGLQLLFYSVGIGQISSEVPQNLSASRPQDRQFILSSKKLLLSDSGFYLCAWSVNTGGNQPQHFGDGTRLSIL.

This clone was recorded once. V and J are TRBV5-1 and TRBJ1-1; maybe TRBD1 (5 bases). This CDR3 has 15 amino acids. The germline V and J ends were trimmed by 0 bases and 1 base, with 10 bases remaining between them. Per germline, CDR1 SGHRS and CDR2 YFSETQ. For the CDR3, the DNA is TGCGCCAGCAGCTTGGGGGCAGGGAGGAACACTGAAGCTTTCTTT. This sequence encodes CASSLGAGRNTEAFF.